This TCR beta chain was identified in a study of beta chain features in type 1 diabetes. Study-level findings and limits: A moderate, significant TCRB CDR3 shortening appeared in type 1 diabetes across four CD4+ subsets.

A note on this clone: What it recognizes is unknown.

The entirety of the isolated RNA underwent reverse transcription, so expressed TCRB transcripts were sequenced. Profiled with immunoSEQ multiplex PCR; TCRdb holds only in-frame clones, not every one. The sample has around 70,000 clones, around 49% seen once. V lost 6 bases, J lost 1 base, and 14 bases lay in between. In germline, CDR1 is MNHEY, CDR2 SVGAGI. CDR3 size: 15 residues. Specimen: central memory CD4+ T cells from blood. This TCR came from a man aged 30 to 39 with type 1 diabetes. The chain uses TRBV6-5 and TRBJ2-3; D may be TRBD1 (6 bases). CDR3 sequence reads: CASSQGTLGTDTQYF. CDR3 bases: TGTGCCAGCAGCCAAGGGACACTTGGCACAGATACGCAGTATTTT.